Below are 8 T cell receptor beta chains sequenced from a single sample in a study of shared T cell receptors in the human thymus. Only in-frame clones appear in the TCRdb table, and some are missing; sequencing was by immunoSEQ multiplex PCR. The table records hundreds of thousands of clones, roughly 86% of them present only once. The sample was also reused in another study, on human thymus T cells.

Sequencing was performed on thymocytes. The receptor set was obtained from a boy less than two years old with a congenital heart defect.

V gene TRBV6-4 combines with J gene TRBJ2-1; TRBD2 matches 13 bases. This CDR3 is 18 amino acids long. Germline V CDR1 and CDR2: MRHNA, SNTAGT. Trimming removed 6 bases from V and 0 bases from J; junction bases left unmatched: 8. CDR3 nucleotide sequence: TGTGCCAGCAGCCCGGGACTAGCGGGGATAGGCTCCTACAATGAGCAGTTCTTC. Translated, it gives CASSPGLAGIGSYNEQFF.

V usage is TRBV11-2 and J usage is TRBJ1-1, with TRBD1 matching over 7 bases. The CDR3 covers 20 residues. The J segment lost 0 bases and the V segment lost 0 bases, leaving 16 bases of the junction unmatched. Germline V gives CDR1 SGHAT, CDR2 FQNNGV. The CDR3 loop reads CASSLDLRDSSRTLNTEAFF. CDR3 coding DNA: TGTGCCAGCAGCTTAGATCTGCGGGACAGCTCACGGACCCTGAACACTGAAGCTTTCTTT.

The chain is built from TRBV18 and TRBJ2-2; D might be TRBD1 (6 bases). Per the germline V gene, CDR1 is KGHSH and CDR2 is LQKENI. The CDR3 contains 14 residues. The ends were cut back, 2 bases at V and 6 bases at J, with 10 bases in the middle. CDR3 sequence: CASSPNRAPGELFF. The DNA of the CDR3 is TGTGCCAGCTCACCAAACAGGGCGCCCGGGGAGCTGTTTTTT.

This clone was seen a handful of times. The rearrangement uses TRBV7-2 and TRBJ2-1; D gene unclear. V dropped 5 bases and J dropped 3 bases, with 20 bases sitting between them. This CDR3 spans 17 amino acids. Germline values: CDR1 SGHTA, CDR2 FQGNSA. CDR3 residues: CASSPLTPVEIYNEQFF. The CDR3 DNA follows: TGTGCCAGCAGCCCCCTTACCCCGGTTGAAATCTACAATGAGCAGTTCTTC.

This chain joins TRBV28 and TRBJ1-5, with 11 bases matching TRBD1. The CDR3 is made up of 15 amino acids. V dropped 5 bases and J dropped 7; count of bases not matched to a gene: 7. Germline assignment: CDR1 MDHEN and CDR2 SYDVKM. DNA of the CDR3: TGTGCCAGCAGTCCGGACAGGGGGCAGGAACAGCCCCAGCATTTT. Translation gives CASSPDRGQEQPQHF. The variable domain in full, with the rest retrieved from reference TRBV28 and TRBJ1-5, is DVKVTQSSRYLVKRTGEKVFLECVQDMDHENMFWYRQDPGLGLRLIYFSYDVKMKEKGDIPEGYSVSREKKERFSLILESASTNQTSMYLCASSPDRGQEQPQHFGDGTRLSIL.

The rearrangement joins TRBV27 to TRBJ2-2, with 8 bases lining up with TRBD2. Germline CDR1 is MNHEY and CDR2 is SMNVEV (reference sequence). With V trimmed by 5 bases and J by 5 bases, 7 bases remained unmatched. CDR3 length: 15 residues. Here the CDR3 DNA reads TGTGCCAGCAGTAGCGGGAGACGTAAAACCGGGGAGCTGTTTTTT. Protein: CASSSGRRKTGELFF.

As to this clone: A junction boundary mismatches the germline segment, possibly from a read error. The rearrangement links TRBV6-1 to TRBJ2-3; weak D call: TRBD2 (7 bases). The CDR3 is made up of 13 amino acids. Germline loops: CDR1 MNHNS, CDR2 SASEGT. CDR3 sequence: CASTEQGGNTQYF. The CDR3 DNA reads TGTGCCAGCACTGAACAGGGAGGGAATACGCAGTATTTT.

The V gene is TRBV15, the J gene TRBJ2-7, with D maybe TRBD1 (5 bases). CDR3 length equals 14 residues. The germline V gene encodes CDR1 LNHNV and CDR2 YYDKDF (reference sequence). V lost 0 bases to trimming and J lost 3 bases, with 9 bases between them. CDR3 in amino acids: CATSREWTNYEQYF. CDR3 bases: TGTGCCACCAGCAGAGAATGGACAAACTACGAGCAGTACTTC.